These T cell receptor beta chains were read from a single sample in a study of regulatory T cells. The method was immunoSEQ multiplex PCR; TCRdb's version includes in-frame clones alone and lacks a portion of them. The sample consists of almost 30,000 clones, approximately 90% of them appearing once. The sequencing input was conventional CD4+ T cells sorted from blood. These TCRs come from a person aged 18 to 30 with CD3G deficiency. CDR3s include the opening cysteine and the closing phenylalanine or tryptophan. Each record gives: CDR3 protein, CDR3 DNA, clone size, D gene, J gene, V gene. The D gene is left open where the match is weak. Size tells how often a clone was seen (once, few, many) or the class of an expanded clone, and some rows leave it out.

CDR3aa: CASSLGSPSGANVLTF; CDR3nt: TGCGCCAGCAGCTTAGGCAGCCCCTCTGGGGCCAACGTCCTGACTTTC; abundance: NA; d_gene: NA; j_gene: TRBJ2-6; v_gene: TRBV5-1
CDR3aa: CARRQGVGTDTQYF; CDR3nt: TGTGCCAGAAGACAGGGAGTCGGCACAGATACGCAGTATTTT; abundance: NA; d_gene: TRBD1; j_gene: TRBJ2-3; v_gene: TRBV2
CDR3aa: CASSLGQGVTEAFF; CDR3nt: TGTGCCAGCAGTTTGGGACAGGGGGTCACTGAAGCTTTCTTT; abundance: NA; d_gene: TRBD1; j_gene: TRBJ1-1; v_gene: TRBV28
CDR3aa: CASSEAANTIYF; CDR3nt: TGTGCCAGCAGTGAAGCCGCAAACACCATATATTTT; abundance: NA; d_gene: NA; j_gene: TRBJ1-3; v_gene: TRBV2
CDR3aa: CASSSRWGSGAGEQYF; CDR3nt: TGTGCCAGCAGTTCCCGATGGGGTAGCGGGGCGGGCGAGCAGTACTTC; abundance: NA; d_gene: TRBD2; j_gene: TRBJ2-7; v_gene: TRBV6-5
CDR3aa: CASSEEAGGNTGELFF; CDR3nt: TGTGCCAGCAGTGAAGAGGCGGGGGGCAACACCGGGGAGCTGTTTTTT; abundance: NA; d_gene: TRBD2; j_gene: TRBJ2-2; v_gene: TRBV6-1
CDR3aa: CASSLGTNLAKNIQYF; CDR3nt: TGTGCCAGCAGCTTAGGGACTAATCTAGCCAAAAACATTCAGTACTTC; abundance: NA; d_gene: NA; j_gene: TRBJ2-4; v_gene: TRBV11-2
CDR3aa: CASRSGSSTDTQYF; CDR3nt: TGTGCCAGCAGATCCGGCTCTAGCACAGATACGCAGTATTTT; abundance: NA; d_gene: NA; j_gene: TRBJ2-3; v_gene: TRBV6-4
CDR3aa: CASSVGGPSTRELFF; CDR3nt: TGTGCCAGCAGTGTTGGGGGCCCTTCAACGAGGGAGCTGTTTTTT; abundance: NA; d_gene: NA; j_gene: TRBJ2-2; v_gene: TRBV6-1
CDR3aa: CASSYPGQGVYEQYF; CDR3nt: TGTGCCAGCAGTTATCCCGGGCAGGGGGTCTACGAGCAGTACTTC; abundance: once; d_gene: TRBD1; j_gene: TRBJ2-7; v_gene: TRBV6-6
CDR3aa: CASSLVPGAWEQYF; CDR3nt: TGCGCCAGCAGCTTGGTTCCGGGGGCATGGGAGCAGTACTTC; abundance: NA; d_gene: NA; j_gene: TRBJ2-7; v_gene: TRBV5-1
CDR3aa: CASSPGGSGANVLTF; CDR3nt: TGCGCCAGCAGTCCCGGCGGCTCTGGGGCCAACGTCCTGACTTTC; abundance: NA; d_gene: NA; j_gene: TRBJ2-6; v_gene: TRBV5-1
CDR3aa: CASSELGGRNEKLFF; CDR3nt: TGTGCCAGCAGTGAACTTGGGGGGCGGAATGAAAAACTGTTTTTT; abundance: NA; d_gene: NA; j_gene: TRBJ1-4; v_gene: TRBV6-1
CDR3aa: CASSLYIYSPLHF; CDR3nt: TGTGCCAGCAGTTTATACATCTATTCACCCCTCCACTTT; abundance: NA; d_gene: NA; j_gene: TRBJ1-6; v_gene: TRBV27
CDR3aa: CASSSLKARREAFF; CDR3nt: TGTGCCAGCAGTTCCTTAAAAGCCAGACGAGAAGCTTTCTTT; abundance: NA; d_gene: NA; j_gene: TRBJ1-1; v_gene: TRBV6-1
CDR3aa: CASSRGGSPYHNYGYTF; CDR3nt: TGTGCCAGCAGCCGCGGGGGCAGTCCCTACCATAACTATGGCTACACCTTC; abundance: once; d_gene: NA; j_gene: TRBJ1-2; v_gene: TRBV7-2
CDR3aa: CASSLGLAGINEQFF; CDR3nt: TGTGCCAGCAGTCTGGGACTAGCGGGAATCAATGAGCAGTTCTTC; abundance: NA; d_gene: TRBD2; j_gene: TRBJ2-1; v_gene: TRBV7-9
CDR3aa: CASSLYRGTNEKLFF; CDR3nt: TGTGCCAGCAGCTTATACAGGGGGACTAATGAAAAACTGTTTTTT; abundance: once; d_gene: TRBD1; j_gene: TRBJ1-4; v_gene: TRBV7-9
CDR3aa: CASSEQGNEQFF; CDR3nt: TGCGCCAGCAGCGAACAGGGGAATGAGCAGTTCTTC; abundance: once; d_gene: TRBD1; j_gene: TRBJ2-1; v_gene: TRBV5-1
CDR3aa: CASSRTLLAKNIQYF; CDR3nt: TGTGCCAGCAGTCGAACTTTACTAGCCAAAAACATTCAGTACTTC; abundance: NA; d_gene: NA; j_gene: TRBJ2-4; v_gene: TRBV2
CDR3aa: CASSPGALKNEQFF; CDR3nt: TGTGCCAGTAGTCCGGGAGCCCTTAAGAATGAGCAGTTCTTC; abundance: NA; d_gene: NA; j_gene: TRBJ2-1; v_gene: TRBV19
CDR3aa: CASSHNRDNEQFF; CDR3nt: TGTGCCAGCAGCCATAACCGGGACAATGAGCAGTTCTTC; abundance: NA; d_gene: NA; j_gene: TRBJ2-1; v_gene: TRBV7-9
CDR3aa: CASSPGLAGANEQFF; CDR3nt: TGTGCCAGCAGCCCGGGACTAGCGGGGGCCAATGAGCAGTTCTTC; abundance: NA; d_gene: TRBD2; j_gene: TRBJ2-1; v_gene: TRBV7-9
CDR3aa: CASRSTGWGEQFF; CDR3nt: TGTGCCAGCAGATCGACAGGTTGGGGTGAGCAGTTCTTC; abundance: NA; d_gene: NA; j_gene: TRBJ2-1; v_gene: TRBV6-1